This T cell receptor (beta chain) came from a study of blood T cell repertoires in COVID-19. This clone has only one observation. From germline, CDR1 is SGHDT and CDR2 YYEEEE. This CDR3 has 13 residues. V lost 4 bases and J lost 8, with 15 bases in between. Across 24 US areas, participants ranged in age from roughly 18 to 95 years. Donors were grouped by their self-reported clinical history. Each recovered donor of Cohort 3 presented with two negative PCRs, clearance, or symptom resolution. As handled by the study authors: The authors estimated nucleated cell counts from reference gene primer amplification. Produced via immunoSEQ multiplex PCR; TCRdb's table is partial and in-frame only. The DNA gave D and trimming, while V, J and clone size come from that table. The sample records roughly 230,000 clones, roughly four fifths being singletons.

Sequencing was performed on PBMCs or T cells enriched from blood (not recorded which). This sequence was found in a woman aged 60-70 years who had recovered from COVID-19. The rearrangement joins TRBV5-6 to TRBJ1-1; the D gene is possibly TRBD1 (5 bases). The CDR3 loop is CASSGDSDREAFF. The CDR3 nucleotides read TGTGCCAGCAGCGGTGACAGCGATAGGGAAGCTTTCTTT. The entire variable domain, with the rest obtained from reference TRBV5-6 and TRBJ1-1, is as follows: DAGVTQSPTHLIKTRGQQVTLRCSPKSGHDTVSWYQQALGQGPQFIFQYYEEEERQRGNFPDRFSGHQFPNYSSELNVNALLLGDSALYLCASSGDSDREAFFGQGTRLTVV.